The entry that follows covers one TCR beta chain sequence. The antigen remains unidentified. Method: immunoSEQ multiplex PCR; TCRdb's copy keeps in-frame clones and lacks some. The sample consists of some 450,000 clones, about nine tenths of them appearing once. The data were taken from a study of Ad26.COV2.S vaccination and SARS-CoV-2 variants. Broader study findings: Vaccinees showed greater spike-specific TCR breadth than placebo recipients. It is possible that the TCR breadth and depth analyses underestimated the total T cell responses.

The treatment denotes: over 15 received Ad26.COV2.S at low or high dose, single or two shots; 5 received placebo; per-sample allocation not given. All samples were drawn on day 63, counting from the first vaccine or placebo injection. An adult aged 18-55 years in Boston served as the donor. The clonotype was recovered from a person aged 18-60 years who received the Ad26.COV2.S COVID-19 vaccine or a placebo. Sequences were derived from peripheral blood, sampled in a trial of Ad26.COV2.S vaccine versus placebo.

The CDR3: CASSWDRDYGYTF. In nucleotides, the CDR3 is TGCGCCAGCAGTTGGGACAGGGACTATGGCTACACCTTC. The J gene is TRBJ1-2, the V gene TRBV5-1, with 9 bases fitting TRBD1. The V and J ends lost 5 bases and 3 bases, in that order; junction bases with no gene match: 2. Germline loops: CDR1 SGHRS, CDR2 YFSETQ. The CDR3 has 13 amino acids. Combining the CDR3 with reference TRBV5-1 and TRBJ1-2 gives the whole variable domain KAGVTQTPRYLIKTRGQQVTLSCSPISGHRSVSWYQQTPGQGLQFLFEYFSETQRNKGNFPGRFSGRQFSNSRSEMNVSTLELGDSALYLCASSWDRDYGYTFGSGTRLTVV.